The entry that follows covers one T cell receptor beta chain sequence. No antigen is known for it. Deep TCR-beta sequencing used DNA from uncultured naive and memory CD4+ T cells. Method: immunoSEQ multiplex PCR; TCRdb's copy keeps in-frame clones and lacks some. The data contain under 65,000 clones, roughly 88% of them seen just once; the ten biggest clones take up approximately 1.4%. This sample stems from a study of CD4 T cells in relation to SARS-CoV-2 and coronaviruses. Unexposed donor CD4+ T cells date from about 2010-2019, before the COVID-19 pandemic. This CDR3 region has 16 residues. The V gene end was trimmed by 5 bases and the J gene end by 5 bases; junction bases not matched to a gene: 11. Germline CDR1 and CDR2: SNHLY and FYNNEI. Study-level points and caveats: Crossreactive clones expanded significantly less to SARS-CoV-2 than monoreactive clones.

This chain joins TRBV2 and TRBJ2-3; TRBD1 matches at 9 bases. The sequenced sample was memory CD4+ T cells from PBMCs. This receptor was obtained from a human donor in good health. The CDR3 nucleotides read TGTGCCAGCAGTCGCAACAGGGGGCGAGGAGGAGATACGCAGTATTTT. Translation gives CASSRNRGRGGDTQYF.